This entry is about one T cell receptor (beta chain). Its antigen is not identified. The CDR3 consists of 13 residues. V was pared by 5 bases and J by 4 bases, with 9 bases between. CDR1 SEHNR and CDR2 FQNEAQ come from the germline V gene (reference sequence). The sample is drawn from a study of T cell repertoires in cytomegalovirus infection. TCRdb re-analysed the reads in MiXCR, keeping a single row per CDR3 protein. Of some 940,000 distinct CDR3 sequences in the sample, around 30% were seen once. This TCR was recovered from a human donor in good health (CMV status not recorded). Some clones in this sample may be carry-over from other donors' samples. The material sequenced was cultured CD8+ T cells from PBMCs, taken from culture after CMV antigen stimulation. This rearrangement joins TRBV7-9 to TRBJ2-1; D call uncertain. The CDR3 loop reads CASSGRLYNEQFF. The DNA of the CDR3 is TGTGCCAGCAGCGGACGACTTTACAATGAGCAGTTCTTC.